One and the same sample provided the 29 T cell receptor beta chains below, sequenced in a study of regulatory T cells in long-lasting Graves disease. HTBI primers from iRepertoire and Arm-PCR of CDR3 regions yielded the TCR beta libraries. TCRdb processed the multiplex PCR reads anew with MiXCR; each CDR3 protein has one entry. In the table there are roughly 500,000 distinct CDR3 sequences, about 12% of which are singletons. Time point reported: newly diagnosed GD, antithyroid drugs for less than 3 months. From PBMCs, RNA was extracted and then used to make the TCR library. In addition, the sample was reused for a study of T cells in Graves' hyperthyroidism and ophthalmopathy.

This specimen was peripheral blood mononuclear cells (PBMCs), taken at new diagnosis, from a patient treated with antithyroid drugs. The receptors were gathered from a woman in her twenties or thirties with Graves disease.

This clonotype has a handful of counts. This chain links TRBV19 with TRBJ2-6; no definite D call. Between the trimmed V and J ends, which lost 4 bases and 2 bases, there was a span of 6 bases. Germline V gene sequence: CDR1 LNHDA, CDR2 SQIVND (reference sequence). The CDR3 is 14 residues long. CDR3 DNA sequence: TGTGCCAGTAGTACAGAGACTGGGGCCAACGTCCTGACTTTC. Translated: CASSTETGANVLTF.

This clonotype was detected a few times. The rearrangement uses TRBV10-1 and TRBJ2-2; D not certain. Germline V lookup: CDR1 WNHNN, CDR2 SYGVQD (reference sequence). The CDR3 sequence is 17 residues long. V gave up 0 bases and J gave up 4 bases, with 15 bases separating them. CDR3 DNA: TGCGCCAGCAGTGAGTCGACCCCGGGCGGAAGCACCGGGGAGCTGTTTTTT. Protein sequence: CASSESTPGGSTGELFF.

This clonotype was seen a few times. The rearrangement links TRBV11-2 to TRBJ1-1; D call uncertain. This CDR3 comprises 13 residues. Per the germline V gene, CDR1 is SGHAT and CDR2 is FQNNGV. V shed 3 bases and J shed 3 bases, with 8 bases lying between them. DNA of the CDR3: TGTGCCAGCAGCTTTTATCGGGACACTGAAGCTTTCTTT. Translation: CASSFYRDTEAFF.

Ten or more counts support this clonotype. V is TRBV11-2 and J is TRBJ2-1; D ambiguous. The V and J ends lost 4 bases and 10 bases respectively, with 17 bases between them. This CDR3 has 14 residues. Germline CDR1 SGHAT, CDR2 FQNNGV. This CDR3 is CASSSLLTGLEQFF. The CDR3, as DNA: TGTGCCAGCAGCTCCCTGCTTACTGGGTTGGAGCAGTTCTTC.

The sample holds many counts of this clonotype. The chain couples TRBV6-2 or TRBV6-3 to TRBJ2-7; possible D gene TRBD2, 6 bases. V dropped 6 bases and J dropped 5 bases, with 11 bases sitting between them. Germline V gives CDR1 MNHEY, CDR2 SVGEGT. The CDR3 totals 12 residues. CDR3 region: CASSLAKNEQYF. The CDR3 DNA reads TGTGCCAGCAGCCTAGCGAAGAACGAGCAGTACTTC.

At least ten counts were recorded for this clonotype. V gene TRBV28 combines with J gene TRBJ1-5, with D uncertain. The V gene lost 6 bases and the J gene lost 5 bases, with 5 bases spanning the gap. This CDR3 is built from 11 residues. CDR1 MDHEN and CDR2 SYDVKM come from the germline V gene. Written as DNA, the CDR3 is TGTGCCAGCAGCTTGGATCAGCCCCAGCATTTT. Protein: CASSLDQPQHF.

This clonotype was counted between two and nine times. This chain joins TRBV5-5 and TRBJ1-3; no reliable D call. Looked up from germline, CDR1 is SGHKS and CDR2 is YYEKEE (reference sequence). Trimming took off 1 base at V and 0 bases at J, with 17 bases between the two ends. This CDR3 region has 18 residues. CDR3 sequence reads: CASSLFLPTKSSGNTIYF. The CDR3 DNA reads TGTGCCAGCAGCTTGTTTCTGCCAACTAAGAGCTCTGGAAACACCATATATTTT.

This clonotype was detected many times. CDR3 loop: CASSSTGNQPQHF. In DNA, the CDR3 is TGTGCCAGCAGCTCAACAGGAAATCAGCCCCAGCATTTT. This chain links TRBV18 with TRBJ1-5; D is perhaps TRBD1 (5 bases). The CDR3 has 13 amino acids. The germline V gene encodes CDR1 KGHSH and CDR2 LQKENI. The ends were cut back, 8 bases at V and 4 bases at J, with 12 bases in the middle.

In its sample, this clonotype was seen many times. The chain carries TRBV12-3 or TRBV12-4 and TRBJ2-7; D is unclear. This CDR3 is built from 15 residues. The germline V and J ends were trimmed by 2 bases and 3 bases, with 14 bases remaining between them. The chain's CDR3 is CASSLSALPSYEQYF. The CDR3, as DNA: TGTGCCAGCAGTTTATCGGCACTGCCCAGCTACGAGCAGTACTTC.

This chain connects TRBV27 to TRBJ2-6, with TRBD1 as a possible D gene (5 bases). The CDR3 is 17 amino acids. V was pared by 3 bases and J by 0 bases, with 12 bases between. Per the germline V gene, CDR1 is MNHEY and CDR2 is SMNVEV (reference sequence). CDR3 sequence reads: CASSLNRYRSGANVLTF. The DNA of the CDR3 is TGTGCCAGCAGTTTGAACAGGTACCGCTCTGGGGCCAACGTCCTGACTTTC.

A word on this clonotype: Given a much more abundant clone one base away, this may be a read error. The CDR3 protein is CASSLRNSKYDEQFF. In nucleotides, the CDR3 is TGTGCCAGCAGCCTCAGAAATTCCAAGTACGATGAGCAGTTCTTC. The chain recombines TRBV11-3 with TRBJ2-1; no firm D call. CDR1 and CDR2 (germline): SGHNT, YENEEA. The CDR3 is made up of 15 amino acids. Trimming took off 5 bases at V and 8 bases at J, with 19 bases between the two ends. Using reference TRBV11-3 and TRBJ2-1 for the parts outside the CDR3, the full variable domain is EAGVVQSPRYKIIEKKQPVAFWCNPISGHNTLYWYLQNLGQGPELLIRYENEEAVDDSQLPKDRFSAERLKGVDSTLKIQPAELGDSAVYLCASSLRNSKYDEQFFGPGTRLTVL.

This clonotype was found many times. The J gene is TRBJ1-2, the V gene TRBV7-9; D ambiguous. The length of the CDR3 is 14 residues. Between the trimmed V and J ends, which lost 5 bases and 3 bases, there was a span of 13 bases. In germline, CDR1 is SEHNR, CDR2 FQNEAQ (reference sequence). CDR3 amino acids: CASSPRGSDYGYTF. In DNA form, the CDR3 reads TGTGCCAGCAGCCCCCGTGGATCGGACTATGGCTACACCTTC.

A few counts support this clonotype. This chain joins TRBV2 and TRBJ2-2, with D maybe TRBD2 (5 bases). Deletions cut 2 bases from V and 1 base from J, with 5 bases between. The CDR3 length is 14 residues. In germline, CDR1 is SNHLY, CDR2 FYNNEI. Here the CDR3 DNA reads TGTGCCAGCAGTGAAAGCGGGAACACCGGGGAGCTGTTTTTT. Its protein is CASSESGNTGELFF.

This clonotype was seen repeatedly, ten times or more. The chain joins TRBV5-1 to TRBJ2-6, with 10 bases that match TRBD1. This CDR3 has 18 residues. Germline CDR1 SGHRS, CDR2 YFSETQ. The V segment lost 0 bases and the J segment 1 base; nucleotides outside the gene matches: 4. The CDR3 here is CASSLGTGGLSGANVLTF. CDR3 bases: TGCGCCAGCAGCTTGGGGACAGGGGGTCTATCTGGGGCCAACGTCCTGACTTTC.

This clonotype was recorded many times. The V and J genes are TRBV7-8 and TRBJ1-2; D is perhaps TRBD1 (6 bases). The CDR3 consists of 14 residues. The germline V gene encodes CDR1 SGHVS and CDR2 FQNEAQ. V was shortened by 3 bases and J by 7 bases, with 15 bases between the two germline ends. The CDR3, as DNA: TGTGCCAGCAGCTTCACTCAGGGGCTTGGTGGCTACACCTTC. Protein product: CASSFTQGLGGYTF.

Ten or more counts support this clonotype. The chain combines TRBV2 with TRBJ2-7, with D perhaps TRBD1 (5 bases). The ends were cut back, 7 bases at V and 2 bases at J, with 9 bases in the middle. This CDR3 has 12 residues. Germline V gene lookup returns CDR1 SNHLY and CDR2 FYNNEI. The DNA of the CDR3 is TGTGCCAGCAAAGACAGAACCTACGAGCAGTACTTC. Protein sequence: CASKDRTYEQYF.

In this sample, this clonotype turned up many times. The chain joins TRBV12-3 or TRBV12-4 to TRBJ2-7; TRBD1 aligns across 8 bases. The V and J ends lost 2 bases and 7 bases, in that order; junction bases with no gene match: 13. The CDR3 runs to 16 residues. The CDR3 DNA reads TGTGCCAGCAGTTTAACAGGGGGAGGTCCTACTTGGGAGCAGTACTTC. Translated: CASSLTGGGPTWEQYF.

The chain couples TRBV13 to TRBJ2-1, with TRBD2 matching over 9 bases. Germline V gene data show CDR1 as PRHDT and CDR2 as FYEKMQ (reference sequence). Trimming cost V 1 base and J 4 bases; bases outside gene matches: 5. The CDR3 length is 16 residues. The CDR3 DNA follows: TGTGCCAGCAGCTTAGCGGGACTAGCAGTATACAATGAGCAGTTCTTC. Its translation is CASSLAGLAVYNEQFF.

This clonotype was counted many times. CDR3 loop: CASVASGGELFF. The CDR3 DNA sequence: TGTGCCAGCGTAGCTAGCGGCGGGGAGCTGTTTTTT. This chain joins TRBV7-9 and TRBJ2-2, with 7 positions matching TRBD2. Germline V lookup: CDR1 SEHNR, CDR2 FQNEAQ (reference sequence). Unmatched junction bases numbered 4, after V lost 8 bases and J lost 7 bases. There are 12 residues in the CDR3.

This clonotype was detected many times. The chain combines TRBV6-2 or TRBV6-3 with TRBJ2-7; 8 bases line up with TRBD1. The germline CDR1 and CDR2 sequences are MNHEY and SVGEGT. The junction had 14 bases not matched to a gene; V was cut back by 6 bases and J by 4 bases. The CDR3 has 16 residues. CDR3 in amino acids: CASRGGIGQGPYEQYF. The CDR3 nucleotides are TGTGCCAGCAGGGGCGGGATCGGACAGGGACCTTACGAGCAGTACTTC.

This clonotype showed up many times. The chain is built from TRBV2 and TRBJ1-1; 8 positions agree with TRBD1. The CDR3 totals 13 residues. The V gene's germline CDR1 is SNHLY and CDR2 FYNNEI. Germline trimming cut 6 bases from V and 10 bases from J; bases unmatched to any gene: 10. The CDR3, as DNA: TGTGCCAGCAGAGTCACAGGGGGAACAGGAGCTTTCTTT. Protein: CASRVTGGTGAFF. Full variable domain (remainder filled in from reference TRBV2 and TRBJ1-1): EPEVTQTPSHQVTQMGQEVILRCVPISNHLYFYWYRQILGQKVEFLVSFYNNEISEKSEIFDDQFSVERPDGSNFTLKIRSTKLEDSAMYFCASRVTGGTGAFFGQGTRLTVV.

This clonotype has ten or more counts. This rearrangement joins TRBV9 to TRBJ1-5; D gene uncertain. In germline, CDR1 is SGDLS, CDR2 YYNGEE. V gave up 1 base and J gave up 9 bases, with 11 bases separating them. The CDR3 totals 13 residues. In DNA form, the CDR3 reads TGTGCCAGCAGCGTAAGTGGGTCTAGGCCCCAGCATTTT. It specifies CASSVSGSRPQHF. Combining the CDR3 with reference TRBV9 and TRBJ1-5 gives the whole variable domain DSGVTQTPKHLITATGQRVTLRCSPRSGDLSVYWYQQSLDQGLQFLIQYYNGEERAKGNILERFSAQQFPDLHSELNLSSLELGDSALYFCASSVSGSRPQHFGDGTRLSIL.

The table lists this clonotype with many counts. This rearrangement joins TRBV28 to TRBJ2-1, with D perhaps matching TRBD1 (6 bases). CDR3 size: 14 residues. V dropped 0 bases and J dropped 5 bases, with 8 bases sitting between them. Per the germline V gene, CDR1 is MDHEN and CDR2 is SYDVKM. The CDR3 loop reads CASSLWGAHNEQFF. DNA of the CDR3: TGTGCCAGCAGTTTATGGGGGGCACACAATGAGCAGTTCTTC.

A few counts support this clonotype. The rearrangement links TRBV11-2 to TRBJ2-3, with 10 positions matching TRBD2. Germline CDR1 reads SGHAT; CDR2 reads FQNNGV. V shed 1 base and J 7 bases; nucleotides not matched to a gene: 5. This CDR3 is 15 amino acids long. The CDR3 loop reads CASSLVLAGANTQYF. The CDR3 nucleotides read TGTGCCAGCAGCTTAGTTCTAGCGGGAGCGAATACGCAGTATTTT.

This clonotype is labeled medium-sized (0.01 to 0.1%). The CDR3 spells CASSFGPPGRANYGYTF. The CDR3 DNA sequence: TGTGCCAGCAGTTTTGGGCCTCCCGGACGAGCTAACTATGGCTACACCTTC. J is TRBJ1-2 and V is TRBV27, with D unresolved. This CDR3 region has 17 residues. Trimming took off 3 bases at V and 0 bases at J, with 17 bases between the two ends. CDR1 is MNHEY, CDR2 SMNVEV, per germline (reference sequence).

This clonotype was seen repeatedly, ten times or more. The V and J genes are TRBV28 and TRBJ2-5; D is ambiguous. Germline CDR1 reads MDHEN; CDR2 reads SYDVKM. This CDR3 has 12 residues. V was pared by 4 bases and J by 5 bases, with 8 bases between. The DNA of the CDR3 is TGTGCCAGCAGTTCAGACCCGGAGACCCAGTACTTC. Amino acids: CASSSDPETQYF.

This clonotype was detected many times. The V and J genes are TRBV19 and TRBJ2-6; D remains unclear. The V and J ends lost 1 base and 0 bases respectively, with 10 bases between them. Germline CDR1 reads LNHDA; CDR2 reads SQIVND (reference sequence). The CDR3 is 17 residues long. CDR3 protein: CASSIVLRSSGANVLTF. For the CDR3, the DNA is TGTGCCAGTAGTATAGTATTGCGGAGCTCTGGGGCCAACGTCCTGACTTTC.

This clonotype was detected many times. This chain connects TRBV20-1 to TRBJ2-7; 7 bases align to TRBD2. Germline V CDR1 and CDR2: DFQATT, SNEGSKA (reference sequence). Trimming removed 3 bases from V and 3 bases from J; junction bases left unmatched: 5. This CDR3 is built from 13 residues. DNA for the CDR3: TGCAGTGCTAGCCGCGGGAGTAGCTACGAGCAGTACTTC. Encoded protein: CSASRGSSYEQYF.

The chain uses TRBV25-1 and TRBJ2-4, with D perhaps TRBD1 (7 bases). Germline-derived CDR1 and CDR2 are MGHDK and SYGVNS. The CDR3 totals 13 residues. Trimming pared 6 bases from V and 7 bases from J, leaving 13 bases between. In DNA, the CDR3 is TGTGCCAGCAGGGAGGGGGCGAGTAACATTCAGTACTTC. This encodes CASREGASNIQYF. The full variable domain, in which reference TRBV25-1 and TRBJ2-4 provide the parts outside the CDR3, is EADIYQTPRYLVIGTGKKITLECSQTMGHDKMYWYQQDPGMELHLIHYSYGVNSTEKGDLSSESTVSRIRTEHFPLTLESARPSHTSQYLCASREGASNIQYFGAGTRLSVL.